The 30 T cell receptor beta chains below were found in one sample sequenced in a study of metastatic and nonmetastatic thyroid tumors. No patient had received any treatment before thyroid surgery. MiXCR re-clonotyped the PCR reads for TCRdb. Found here are about 92,000 clones, about 15% of them singletons; the top ten hold around 3.3%. The material sequenced was blood. The receptors here all came from a female donor with papillary thyroid cancer or a benign thyroid nodule (not recorded which). Some clones in this sample may be carry-over from other donors' samples.

This sequence joins TRBV20-1 and TRBJ1-4, with D hard to call. The CDR3 length is 13 residues. Germline V gives CDR1 DFQATT, CDR2 SNEGSKA (reference sequence). This CDR3 reads CSVFHKGNEKLFF. In nucleotides, the CDR3 is TGCAGCGTTTTTCACAAAGGGAATGAAAAACTGTTTTTT.

This clone has only a few counts. J is TRBJ1-2 and V is TRBV12-5, with TRBD1 as a possible D gene (5 bases). Germline V gene sequence: CDR1 LGHNT, CDR2 FRNRAP. The CDR3 spans 15 residues. V was clipped by 6 bases and J by 4 bases, with 18 bases between them. The CDR3: CASGPDSKLFYGYTF. CDR3 DNA: TGTGCTAGTGGCCCTGACAGCAAGTTGTTCTATGGCTACACCTTC. Variable domain in full (rest from reference TRBV12-5 and TRBJ1-2): DARVTQTPRHKVTEMGQEVTMRCQPILGHNTVFWYRQTMMQGLELLAYFRNRAPLDDSGMPKDRFSAEMPDATLATLKIQPSEPRDSAVYFCASGPDSKLFYGYTFGSGTRLTVV.

This clone was observed at least ten times. This chain uses TRBV4-1 with TRBJ1-2; possible D gene TRBD1, 5 bases. V gave up 3 bases and J gave up 7 bases, with 15 bases separating them. Germline lookup yields CDR1 MGHRA and CDR2 YSYEKL. The CDR3 is 14 residues long. CDR3 in DNA: TGCGCCAGCAGCCACCCTGGGGCAGGGCCTGGCTACACCTTC. As protein: CASSHPGAGPGYTF.

This clone turned up a few times. The chain uses TRBV20-1 and TRBJ2-3; D may be TRBD2 (6 bases). The CDR3 spans 10 residues. The germline CDR1 and CDR2 sequences are DFQATT and SNEGSKA (reference sequence). V lost 5 bases, J lost 11 bases, and 11 bases lay in between. The CDR3, as DNA: TGCAGTGCTGGGACTGGGAGGCAGTATTTT. Amino acids: CSAGTGRQYF.

Many counts were recorded for this clone. V usage is TRBV20-1 and J usage is TRBJ2-2; the D call may be TRBD1 or TRBD2 (6 bases each). The V end lost 5 bases, the J end lost 0 bases, and 13 bases lay between the germline ends. Per germline, CDR1 DFQATT and CDR2 SNEGSKA (reference sequence). The CDR3 totals 15 residues. In DNA, the CDR3 is TGCAGTGCTCTAAGGGGGGACCCGAACACCGGGGAGCTGTTTTTT. This gives the protein CSALRGDPNTGELFF.

This clone was seen at least ten times. V usage is TRBV6-1 and J usage is TRBJ1-1; D might be TRBD1 (5 bases). Germline loops: CDR1 MNHNS, CDR2 SASEGT. The germline V and J ends were trimmed by 5 bases and 7 bases, with 17 bases remaining between them. This CDR3 has 14 residues. CDR3 sequence reads: CASSFDSGKGEAFF. The CDR3, as DNA: TGTGCCAGCAGTTTCGACAGTGGGAAAGGTGAAGCTTTCTTT.

The table lists this clone with a few counts. This chain connects TRBV27 to TRBJ1-5; possibly TRBD1 for D (5 bases). With 10 bases removed from V and 2 bases from J, the gap between germline ends came to 12 bases. CDR3 length: 13 amino acids. The germline V gene has CDR1 MNHEY and CDR2 SMNVEV (reference sequence). The CDR3 DNA sequence: TGTGCCACCAGCAGGGTGGGCAATCAGCCCCAGCATTTT. This codes for CATSRVGNQPQHF.

This clone was counted at least ten times. The chain has TRBV11-2 and TRBJ1-2; D perhaps matches TRBD1 (5 bases). This CDR3 region has 15 residues. The ends were cut back, 6 bases at V and 4 bases at J, with 18 bases in the middle. The germline V gene encodes CDR1 SGHAT and CDR2 FQNNGV. CDR3 residues: CASRPLQAPPYGYTF. The CDR3, as DNA: TGTGCCAGCAGACCGCTACAGGCGCCTCCCTATGGCTACACCTTC.

This clone was seen repeatedly, ten times or more. V is TRBV12-3 or TRBV12-4 and J is TRBJ1-2; D call uncertain. With 3 bases removed from V and 2 bases from J, the gap between germline ends came to 10 bases. The CDR3 totals 14 residues. The CDR3 bases are TGTGCCAGCAGTTTCTCGGCCAGAAACTATGGCTACACCTTC. Translated, it gives CASSFSARNYGYTF.

Many counts were recorded for this clone. The rearrangement joins TRBV7-3 to TRBJ1-1; D is unclear. This CDR3 is 14 amino acids long. V lost 2 bases and J 7 bases, leaving 14 bases between the germline ends. CDR1 is SGHTA, CDR2 FQGTGA, per germline. The CDR3 spells CASSLGAGRDEAFF. The CDR3 nucleotides read TGTGCCAGCAGCTTAGGAGCCGGGAGGGATGAAGCTTTCTTT.

Ten or more counts support this clone. CDR3 bases: TGTGCCTGGAGGGCAACGGACGGAGCTAACTATGGCTACACCTTC. This translates into CAWRATDGANYGYTF. The V gene is TRBV30, the J gene TRBJ1-2; D uncertain. The CDR3 is made up of 15 amino acids. The V end lost 3 bases, the J end lost 0 bases, and 14 bases lay between the germline ends. CDR1 and CDR2 from the germline V gene are GTSNPN and SVGIG (reference sequence).

CDR3 region: CARRRGSKHQPQHF. CDR3 DNA sequence: TGCGCAAGAAGGAGGGGGTCTAAGCATCAGCCCCAGCATTTT. The chain combines TRBV10-1 with TRBJ1-5; D perhaps matches TRBD1 (6 bases). Germline loops: CDR1 WNHNN, CDR2 SYGVQD (reference sequence). CDR3 length equals 14 residues.

This clone was seen at least ten times. This sequence joins TRBV4-2 and TRBJ1-4, with D hard to call. Germline lookup yields CDR1 LGHNA and CDR2 YNFKEQ. V lost 1 base, J lost 6 bases, and 9 bases lay in between. This CDR3 comprises 14 residues. CDR3 DNA: TGTGCCAGCAGCCAAGCCTCCCCCGATGAAAAACTGTTTTTT. The encoded protein is CASSQASPDEKLFF.

This clone turned up a few times. A much larger clone sits a single nucleotide away, making a read error possible. This CDR3 reads CSAIPGTGWRYTF. CDR3 bases: TGCAGTGCCATCCCGGGGACAGGGTGGCGCTACACCTTC. J is TRBJ1-2 and V is TRBV20-1; 9 nucleotides match TRBD1. V lost 6 bases, J lost 9 bases, and 11 bases stayed unmatched. The germline V gene encodes CDR1 DFQATT and CDR2 SNEGSKA (reference sequence). This CDR3 region has 13 residues.

This clone was found many times. The J gene is TRBJ1-1, the V gene TRBV6-2 or TRBV6-3; D perhaps matches TRBD1 (5 bases). The CDR3 consists of 12 residues. CDR1 MNHEY and CDR2 SVGEGT come from the germline V gene. Trimming took 8 bases from V and 0 from J, leaving 7 bases between them. The CDR3 is CASGHLNTEAFF. The CDR3 nucleotides read TGTGCCAGCGGACACCTGAACACTGAAGCTTTCTTT.

In this sample, this clone turned up many times. V and J are TRBV6-1 and TRBJ2-1, with D possibly TRBD1 on 5 matching bases. Deletions cut 6 bases from V and 9 bases from J, with 9 bases between. The CDR3 is 11 residues long. The germline V gene encodes CDR1 MNHNS and CDR2 SASEGT. CDR3 region: CASRGPPEQFF. The CDR3 coding sequence is TGTGCCAGCAGGGGGCCGCCTGAGCAGTTCTTC.

Ten or more counts support this clone. The genes are TRBV6-1 and TRBJ1-1; D is uncertain. This CDR3 comprises 12 residues. Germline-derived CDR1 and CDR2 are MNHNS and SASEGT. Trimming shortened V by 10 bases and J by 1 base, and 10 bases separated the two germline ends. CDR3 sequence (DNA): TGTGCCACCTCGGGCCCGAACACTGAAGCTTTCTTT. The encoded protein is CATSGPNTEAFF.

The rearrangement joins TRBV9 to TRBJ2-3, with 10 bases that match TRBD1. Germline loops: CDR1 SGDLS, CDR2 YYNGEE. The trim removed 4 bases at V and 2 bases at J, leaving 4 bases unmatched. This CDR3 region has 15 residues. CDR3: CASSWTGGYTDTQYF. DNA for the CDR3: TGTGCCAGCAGCTGGACAGGGGGGTACACAGATACGCAGTATTTT.

Only a few counts were recorded for this clone. The gene calls are TRBV6-4 and TRBJ2-6, with a possible D match to TRBD1 (6 bases). This CDR3 region has 15 residues. The ends were cut back, 5 bases at V and 0 bases at J, with 8 bases in the middle. CDR1 is MRHNA, CDR2 SNTAGT, per germline. CDR3 nucleotides: TGTGCCAGCAGTCGGGACACCTCTGGGGCCAACGTCCTGACTTTC. Translating it yields CASSRDTSGANVLTF.

On this clone: With a much larger clone just one base away, this may be a read error. V and J are TRBV29-1 and TRBJ2-5; D unclear. The V end lost 8 bases, the J end lost 7 bases, and 14 bases lay between the germline ends. The CDR3 consists of 11 residues. The germline gives CDR1 SQVTM, CDR2 ANQGSEA. The chain's CDR3 is CSSPLLGTQYF. Written as DNA, the CDR3 is TGCAGCTCCCCCCTCTTGGGGACCCAGTACTTC. Using reference TRBV29-1 and TRBJ2-5 for the parts outside the CDR3, the full variable domain is SAVISQKPSRDICQRGTSLTIQCQVDSQVTMMFWYRQQPGQSLTLIATANQGSEATYESGFVIDKFPISRPNLTFSTLTVSNMSPEDSSIYLCSSPLLGTQYFGPGTRLLVL.

The sample holds a few counts of this clone. This CDR3 reads CANRTLPGQGVHGYTF. CDR3 nucleotide sequence: TGTGCCAACAGAACCCTTCCGGGACAGGGGGTGCATGGCTACACCTTC. The genes are TRBV12-3 or TRBV12-4 and TRBJ1-2, with TRBD1 matching 11 bases. The CDR3 sequence is 16 residues long. With 10 bases clipped from V and 6 bases from J, the junction kept 16 bases outside the gene matches.

This clone was seen just once. A much larger clone lies a single base off, so this may be a read error. The chain links TRBV5-1 to TRBJ2-3; 8 nucleotides line up with TRBD2. Trimming removed 1 base from V and 8 bases from J; junction bases left unmatched: 12. This CDR3 is built from 16 residues. Germline CDR1 SGHRS, CDR2 YFSETQ. This CDR3 is CASSLHNGGALVTQYF. In nucleotides, the CDR3 is TGCGCCAGCAGCTTGCACAACGGGGGGGCCTTGGTTACGCAGTATTTT.

This clone was observed many times. The chain uses TRBV28 and TRBJ2-2, with 10 bases lining up with TRBD1. V was pared by 4 bases and J by 2 bases, with 4 bases of the junction left unmatched. CDR1 MDHEN and CDR2 SYDVKM come from the germline V gene. The CDR3 spans 16 residues. CDR3 nucleotide sequence: TGTGCCAGCAGTTCCCGGGACAGGGGCAACACCGGGGAGCTGTTTTTT. The encoded protein is CASSSRDRGNTGELFF. The variable domain in full, with the rest retrieved from reference TRBV28 and TRBJ2-2, is DVKVTQSSRYLVKRTGEKVFLECVQDMDHENMFWYRQDPGLGLRLIYFSYDVKMKEKGDIPEGYSVSREKKERFSLILESASTNQTSMYLCASSSRDRGNTGELFFGEGSRLTVL.

This clone showed up many times. The chain is built from TRBV7-2 and TRBJ2-2; D might be TRBD2 (5 bases). The CDR3 has 15 amino acids. V dropped 5 bases and J dropped 2 bases, with 12 bases sitting between them. In germline, CDR1 is SGHTA, CDR2 FQGNSA. Here the CDR3 DNA reads TGTGCCAGCAGCCCCACACGGGAAAACACCGGGGAGCTGTTTTTT. Encoded protein: CASSPTRENTGELFF. Complete variable domain (other parts from reference TRBV7-2 and TRBJ2-2): GAGVSQSPSNKVTEKGKDVELRCDPISGHTALYWYRQSLGQGLEFLIYFQGNSAPDKSGLPSDRFSAERTGGSVSTLTIQRTQQEDSAVYLCASSPTRENTGELFFGEGSRLTVL.

This clone was found a few times. The V call is TRBV6-2 or TRBV6-3, the J call TRBJ2-5; 8 bases map to TRBD2. The germline V gene has CDR1 MNHEY and CDR2 SVGEGT. The CDR3 totals 16 residues. Losses at the gene ends were 0 bases for V and 3 bases for J; bases not matched to a gene: 6. The CDR3: CASSYSPATSEETQYF. DNA for the CDR3: TGTGCCAGCAGTTACTCCCCCGCGACTAGCGAAGAGACCCAGTACTTC.

The genes are TRBV30 and TRBJ1-2; a possible D gene is TRBD1 (6 bases). The CDR3 runs 12 residues. Deletions cut 7 bases from V and 3 bases from J, with 12 bases between. Per the germline V gene, CDR1 is GTSNPN and CDR2 is SVGIG (reference sequence). CDR3 in amino acids: CAFEGGHYGYTF. The CDR3 coding sequence is TGTGCCTTTGAAGGGGGACACTATGGCTACACCTTC.

This clone was seen repeatedly, ten times or more. The same CDR3 can be traced to other DNA sequences in this sample. The rearrangement uses TRBV12-3 or TRBV12-4 and TRBJ1-1; possibly TRBD1 for D (6 bases). V lost 6 bases and J lost 0, with 20 bases in between. The CDR3 spans 17 residues. The CDR3 sequence: CASRMGGGQLLNTEAFF. CDR3 in DNA: TGTGCCAGCAGGATGGGTGGGGGCCAACTCCTGAACACTGAAGCTTTCTTT.

This clone was counted ten times or more. The J gene is TRBJ1-1, the V gene TRBV18; D is perhaps TRBD1 (5 bases). V was shortened by 2 bases and J by 4 bases, with 11 bases between the two germline ends. This CDR3 is built from 14 residues. Germline CDR1 and CDR2: KGHSH and LQKENI. CDR3 loop: CASSPGQGTTEAFF. CDR3 coding DNA: TGTGCCAGCTCACCAGGGCAGGGTACCACTGAAGCTTTCTTT.

This clone was recorded at least ten times. The V call is TRBV9, the J call TRBJ2-2, with D possibly matching TRBD1 (6 bases). Trimming pared 4 bases from V and 6 bases from J, leaving 19 bases between. The CDR3 has 16 residues. Germline CDR1 reads SGDLS; CDR2 reads YYNGEE. This chain's CDR3 is CASSPRQDPDSGELFF. CDR3 nucleotide sequence: TGTGCCAGCAGCCCTCGACAGGACCCCGATTCCGGGGAGCTGTTTTTT.

In its sample, this clone was seen many times. The chain recombines TRBV5-1 with TRBJ2-7, with D possibly matching TRBD2 (6 bases). Germline V lookup: CDR1 SGHRS, CDR2 YFSETQ. The ends were cut back, 2 bases at V and 0 bases at J, with 18 bases in the middle. The CDR3 has 17 amino acids. CDR3 DNA: TGCGCCAGCAGCTTAAACCCGGGAGACAGTAGCTCCTACGAGCAGTACTTC. Translated: CASSLNPGDSSSYEQYF. The full variable domain, its missing parts supplied by reference TRBV5-1 and TRBJ2-7, is KAGVTQTPRYLIKTRGQQVTLSCSPISGHRSVSWYQQTPGQGLQFLFEYFSETQRNKGNFPGRFSGRQFSNSRSEMNVSTLELGDSALYLCASSLNPGDSSSYEQYFGPGTRLTVT.